Presented here are 3 T cell receptor beta chains from one specimen sequenced in a study of blood T cells in healthy people across ages. Sample-barcoded 5' priming and a J-beta primer mix drove a second PCR of 7 to 11 cycles. TCRdb re-analysed the 5' RACE reads in MiXCR, keeping a single row per CDR3 protein. The sample contains roughly 900,000 distinct CDR3 sequences, 48% of which appear only once. The sequencing input was blood. The origin of the receptors is a man aged 30 to 45 in good health.

The J gene is TRBJ2-7, the V gene TRBV5-1; D ambiguous. This CDR3 has 12 amino acids. The germline V and J ends were trimmed by 3 bases and 7 bases, with 11 bases remaining between them. Germline CDR1 SGHRS, CDR2 YFSETQ. The chain's CDR3 is CASSSSWGEQYF. The DNA for the CDR3 is TGCGCCAGCAGCTCCAGCTGGGGTGAGCAGTACTTC. The full variable domain, rest sourced from reference TRBV5-1 and TRBJ2-7, is KAGVTQTPRYLIKTRGQQVTLSCSPISGHRSVSWYQQTPGQGLQFLFEYFSETQRNKGNFPGRFSGRQFSNSRSEMNVSTLELGDSALYLCASSSSWGEQYFGPGTRLTVT.

The rearrangement joins TRBV2 to TRBJ1-4; D not resolved. Germline V CDR1 and CDR2: SNHLY, FYNNEI. The V gene lost 7 bases and the J gene lost 4 bases, with 10 bases spanning the gap. There are 13 residues in the CDR3. CDR3 residues: CASTGLHNEKLFF. In DNA, the CDR3 is TGTGCCAGCACAGGACTGCATAATGAAAAACTGTTTTTT.

The J gene is TRBJ1-1, the V gene TRBV6-2 or TRBV6-3; D perhaps matches TRBD1 (6 bases). CDR1 and CDR2 from the germline V gene are MNHEY and SVGEGT. V was pared by 3 bases and J by 5 bases, with 19 bases between. CDR3 length equals 16 residues. The CDR3 region has the DNA TGTGCCAGCAGTTATCCGTTTGGGGAAGGGGGAACTGAAGCTTTCTTT. It specifies CASSYPFGEGGTEAFF.